The T cell receptor beta chain described here comes from a study of CXCR3-negative and CXCR3-positive naive CD8 T cells. With respect to this clonotype: Its antigen is unknown.

Study results and limitations: Across naive subsets, surface CD5 expression was comparable, and TCR strength was inferred from properties of the TRB CDR3. The study found more hydrophobic TRB CDR3s in CXCR3-positive naive cells than in CXCR3-negative naive cells.

With more than 250,000 cells each, the CD8+ T cell subsets were individually sorted in triplicate. Naive CD8+ T cells carried a CD45RO-CCR7+CD27+CD95- phenotype. Germline CDR1 and CDR2: LNHDA and SQIVND (reference sequence). The CDR3 covers 13 residues. 5' RACE with UMI labels generated the TRB cDNA libraries. Reanalyzing the 5' RACE reads, TCRdb keeps one entry per CDR3 protein, without DNA. The specimen's table records over 70,000 distinct CDR3 sequences. This chain joins TRBV19 and TRBJ2-5; the TCRdb call, TRBD1, lacks DNA for checking. Sequenced input: naive CXCR3+ CD8+ T cells from blood. The subset here: CD45RO-CCR7+CD27+CD95- naive CD8+ T cells expressing CXCR3 (TNR3+). This sequence was found in a human donor in good health. Some clones in this sample may be carry-over from other donors' samples. CDR3 sequence: CASSPQGGETQYF.